The clone carrying this T cell receptor (beta chain) occurred once. Its antigen is undetermined. The data stem from a study of a mutant IDH1 vaccine in newly diagnosed glioma. Looking at the study overall: Weeks 1, 3, 5, 7, 11, 15, 19 and 23 were when patients received their eight vaccinations. Vaccines began 4-6 weeks after radiotherapy alone, or with temozolomide cycles. Pretreatment consisted of radiotherapy, temozolomide, or both, with most receiving both.

V lost 5 bases to trimming and J lost 7 bases, with 12 bases between them. Germline V gives CDR1 PRHDT, CDR2 FYEKMQ (reference sequence). The CDR3 loop spans 12 amino acids. Clones were sequenced by immunoSEQ multiplex PCR, and TCRdb holds only the in-frame ones, with some missing. Of 50,000 to 70,000 clones listed, over 75% are singletons. Described time point: week 23, last vaccination. In the vaccine, a single dose held 300 ug of the mutant IDH1 20-mer peptide, along with topical imiquimod. Donors' newly diagnosed IDH1-mutant WHO grade 3 or 4 astrocytomas lacked nuclear ATRX. Specimen: PBMCs, collected from a glioma patient whose treatment included an IDH1 peptide vaccine. The rearrangement links TRBV13 to TRBJ2-7; possible D gene TRBD2, 5 bases. This receptor was taken from a young man with glioma. CDR3 in DNA: TGTGCCAGCAGCCCCCTCAGAGGGGAGCAGTACTTC. Its translation: CASSPLRGEQYF.